A selection of T cell receptor beta chains follows, all from one sample in a study of blood T cell repertoires in COVID-19. The repertoire was sequenced with immunoSEQ multiplex PCR; TCRdb's copy has only in-frame clones and lacks some. The data contain tens of thousands of clones, about 77% of them singletons. Input material: peripheral blood. Receptors were obtained from a human donor in a cohort sampled during active COVID-19. Both conserved end residues are part of each CDR3. A D gene is named only where the DNA matches it firmly. The size of a clone is reported for some rows only, either as once, few or many, or as a class for expanded clones.

j_call | clone_size | v_call | d_call | cdr3_aa | cdr3_nt
TRBJ2-7 | - | TRBV12-3/TRBV12-4 | TRBD1 | CASRSQGAYEQYF | TGTGCCAGCAGATCACAGGGGGCGTACGAGCAGTACTTC
TRBJ2-2 | - | TRBV4-1 | - | CASSQKPGTSERGELFF | TGCGCCAGCAGCCAAAAACCCGGGACATCCGAACGGGGGGAGCTGTTTTTT
TRBJ1-2 | - | TRBV18 | - | CASSPDSNYGYTF | TGTGCCAGCTCACCCGACAGTAACTATGGCTACACCTTC
TRBJ1-1 | few | TRBV19 | - | CASSPGPGRNTEAFF | TGTGCCAGTAGTCCCGGCCCCGGGAGGAACACTGAAGCTTTCTTT
TRBJ2-1 | few | TRBV24-1 | TRBD1 | CATSDSGTGYVNEQFF | TGTGCCACCAGTGATTCCGGGACAGGGTATGTCAATGAGCAGTTCTTC
TRBJ1-1 | once | TRBV5-1 | TRBD1 | CASSLEGTGYTEAFF | TGCGCCAGCAGCTTGGAAGGGACAGGGTATACTGAAGCTTTCTTT
TRBJ2-5 | - | TRBV6-5 | - | CASSSRRRETQYF | TGTGCCAGCAGTTCTAGAAGGAGAGAGACCCAGTACTTC
TRBJ2-3 | - | TRBV27 | - | CASSLSSGVRSIGTDTQYF | TGTGCCAGCAGTTTATCGTCGGGGGTTAGGTCAATTGGGACAGATACGCAGTATTTT
TRBJ2-2 | - | TRBV6-5 | - | CASTEGGGNTGELFF | TGTGCCAGCACCGAGGGTGGAGGGAACACCGGGGAGCTGTTTTTT
TRBJ1-4 | - | TRBV6-5 | - | CASSYSKRVLFEKLFF | TGTGCCAGCAGTTACTCGAAACGGGTTTTATTTGAAAAACTGTTTTTT
TRBJ1-3 | - | TRBV4-1 | - | CASSQVAGAGNTIYF | TGCGCCAGCAGCCAAGTGGCGGGTGCTGGAAACACCATATATTTT
TRBJ1-5 | - | TRBV19 | TRBD1 | CASSIDLLRAAQGDQPQHF | TGTGCCAGTAGTATAGATCTATTACGGGCAGCCCAGGGGGATCAGCCCCAGCATTTT
TRBJ1-1 | - | TRBV2 | - | CASSEAYTGNTEAFF | TGTGCCAGCAGTGAAGCTTACACAGGGAACACTGAAGCTTTCTTT
TRBJ2-3 | - | TRBV6-2/TRBV6-3 | - | CASSYGPGATDTQYF | TGTGCCAGCAGTTACGGGCCGGGAGCCACAGATACGCAGTATTTT
TRBJ1-3 | - | TRBV18 | TRBD1 | CASSPPRTGGNTIYF | TGTGCCAGCTCACCACCGCGGACAGGGGGAAACACCATATATTTT
TRBJ2-7 | - | TRBV5-8 | - | CASSPGGATYEQYF | TGTGCCAGCAGCCCCGGGGGTGCAACCTACGAGCAGTACTTC
TRBJ1-5 | - | TRBV5-6 | TRBD1 | CASSFGTGWQPQHF | TGTGCCAGCAGCTTTGGGACAGGGTGGCAGCCCCAGCATTTT
TRBJ2-1 | once | TRBV5-1 | - | CASSGGMESYNEQFF | TGCGCCAGCAGCGGGGGGATGGAGAGCTACAATGAGCAGTTCTTC
TRBJ2-7 | - | TRBV11-3 | - | CASSLDGGTYEQYF | TGTGCCAGCAGCTTAGATGGGGGCACCTACGAGCAGTACTTC
TRBJ2-5 | - | TRBV7-9 | - | CASSPLGETQYF | TGTGCCAGCAGCCCTCTAGGAGAGACCCAGTACTTC
TRBJ2-1 | - | TRBV5-1 | - | CASSLTRYNEQFF | TGCGCCAGCAGCTTGACCAGGTACAATGAGCAGTTCTTC
TRBJ2-2 | - | TRBV10-3 | TRBD1 | CATDRGRTGELFF | TGTGCCACCGACAGGGGGCGTACCGGGGAGCTGTTTTTT
TRBJ1-1 | many | TRBV14 | - | CASSQWSGIGTEAFF | TGTGCCAGCAGCCAATGGTCGGGGATTGGCACTGAAGCTTTCTTT
TRBJ2-2 | - | TRBV9 | - | CASSVRQGRDTGELFF | TGTGCCAGCAGCGTCCGACAGGGGAGGGACACCGGGGAGCTGTTTTTT
TRBJ2-5 | - | TRBV3-1/TRBV3-2 | - | CASSQGGGRETQYF | TGTGCCAGCAGCCAAGGTGGAGGGAGGGAGACCCAGTACTTC
TRBJ2-3 | - | TRBV6-2/TRBV6-3 | TRBD2 | CASSDTIAGDDPGDTQYF | TGTGCCAGCAGCGACACGATAGCGGGGGACGACCCCGGAGATACGCAGTATTTT
TRBJ1-3 | - | TRBV6-5 | - | CASRSDGNTIYF | TGTGCCAGCAGATCAGATGGAAACACCATATATTTT
TRBJ1-6 | - | TRBV5-4 | - | CASSTNSGLGDSPLHF | TGTGCCAGCAGCACAAACAGTGGATTAGGGGATTCACCCCTCCACTTT
TRBJ2-1 | - | TRBV7-2 | TRBD2 | CASSLVTTSVNNEQFF | TGTGCCAGCAGCTTAGTTACGACTAGCGTCAACAATGAGCAGTTCTTC
TRBJ1-5 | - | TRBV6-1 | - | CASSDRREQPQHF | TGTGCCAGCAGTGATCGGAGGGAACAGCCCCAGCATTTT
TRBJ1-1 | - | TRBV18 | TRBD1 | CASFLSGGVPEAFF | TGTGCCAGCTTTCTTTCAGGGGGCGTCCCTGAAGCTTTCTTT
TRBJ1-1 | - | TRBV6-5 | - | CASSKRGGNTEAFF | TGTGCCAGCAGTAAGAGGGGGGGGAATACTGAAGCTTTCTTT
TRBJ2-7 | - | TRBV6-5 | TRBD2 | CASSYRRREGPSEQYF | TGTGCCAGCAGTTACCGGCGGCGGGAGGGCCCTTCCGAGCAGTACTTC
TRBJ1-1 | - | TRBV6-2/TRBV6-3 | - | CASSYPSTAKLRTEAFF | TGTGCCAGCAGTTACCCCTCGACAGCGAAGCTCCGGACTGAAGCTTTCTTT
TRBJ2-1 | - | TRBV5-6 | - | CASSLAGGLDQFF | TGTGCCAGCAGCTTGGCCGGGGGGCTTGATCAGTTCTTC
TRBJ2-1 | - | TRBV5-1 | - | CASSLETSTYNEQFF | TGCGCCAGCAGCTTGGAGACTTCCACCTACAATGAGCAGTTCTTC
TRBJ2-5 | - | TRBV4-1 | TRBD2 | CASSPLTGGRETQYF | TGCGCCAGCAGCCCATTAACGGGGGGAAGAGAGACCCAGTACTTC
TRBJ1-5 | - | TRBV18 | - | CASSPNQGDGQPQHF | TGTGCCAGCTCACCCAACCAGGGTGATGGTCAGCCCCAGCATTTT
TRBJ2-7 | many | TRBV20-1 | - | CSASPNSPYEQYF | TGCAGTGCTAGTCCCAACTCACCCTACGAGCAGTACTTC
TRBJ1-2 | - | TRBV29-1 | TRBD1 | CSVYFTGVHGYTF | TGCAGCGTTTATTTTACAGGGGTCCATGGCTACACCTTC
TRBJ2-5 | - | TRBV9 | - | CASSRHQQETQYF | TGTGCCAGCTCCAGACACCAACAAGAGACCCAGTACTTC
TRBJ1-1 | - | TRBV28 | - | CASSWGGQVDTEAFF | TGTGCCAGCAGTTGGGGGGGGCAGGTGGACACTGAAGCTTTCTTT
TRBJ2-2 | - | TRBV5-1 | TRBD1 | CASNFETGSNTGELFF | TGCGCCAGCAACTTCGAGACAGGGAGTAACACCGGGGAGCTGTTTTTT
TRBJ1-2 | - | TRBV3-1/TRBV3-2 | - | CASSPLSRGNYGYTF | TGTGCCAGCAGCCCCTTGAGCAGGGGAAACTATGGCTACACCTTC
TRBJ2-7 | - | TRBV19 | TRBD2 | CASSPAGGQTSSYEQYF | TGTGCCAGTAGTCCCGCGGGGGGGCAGACTTCATCCTACGAGCAGTACTTC
TRBJ1-6 | - | TRBV5-1 | TRBD1 | CASSQRTGNSPLHF | TGCGCCAGCAGCCAACGGACAGGGAATTCACCCCTCCACTTT
TRBJ2-1 | - | TRBV5-1 | - | CASSLGSQLRDEQFF | TGCGCCAGCAGCTTGGGGTCCCAACTTAGAGATGAGCAGTTCTTC